The 23 T cell receptor beta chains reported below all come from one sample, sequenced in a study of T cells in Graves' hyperthyroidism and ophthalmopathy. TCR beta CDR3 regions were amplified from RNA. The study used the HTBI primer set for a first-round RT-PCR of the TCR CDR3. Each CDR3 protein is one row after TCRdb ran MiXCR on the multiplex PCR reads. The sample comprises 490,000 or so distinct CDR3 sequences, 15% to 20% of which are singletons, and over 45% rests with the top ten. Sequenced material: blood. The receptors originated from a man in his forties with Graves' ophthalmopathy.

The rearrangement uses TRBV2 and TRBJ2-2; no definite D call. The CDR3 is 10 residues long. Germline CDR1 reads SNHLY; CDR2 reads FYNNEI. V lost 4 bases and J 6 bases, leaving 0 bases between the germline ends. CDR3 sequence: CASSAGELFF. The CDR3 bases are TGTGCCAGCAGTGCCGGGGAGCTGTTTTTT. The full variable domain, its missing parts supplied by reference TRBV2 and TRBJ2-2, is EPEVTQTPSHQVTQMGQEVILRCVPISNHLYFYWYRQILGQKVEFLVSFYNNEISEKSEIFDDQFSVERPDGSNFTLKIRSTKLEDSAMYFCASSAGELFFGEGSRLTVL.

Only a few counts were recorded for this clonotype. V and J are TRBV15 and TRBJ1-5; the match to TRBD1 covers 7 bases. This CDR3 has 15 residues. Germline trimming cut 5 bases from V and 0 bases from J; bases unmatched to any gene: 4. Germline V gene lookup returns CDR1 LNHNV and CDR2 YYDKDF (reference sequence). The CDR3 nucleotides are TGTGCCACCAGCTTGGGACAGAATAGCAATCAGCCCCAGCATTTT. Residues: CATSLGQNSNQPQHF. The variable domain in full, with the rest retrieved from reference TRBV15 and TRBJ1-5, is DAMVIQNPRYQVTQFGKPVTLSCSQTLNHNVMYWYQQKSSQAPKLLFHYYDKDFNNEADTPDNFQSRRPNTSFCFLDIRSPGLGDTAMYLCATSLGQNSNQPQHFGDGTRLSIL.

The sample holds many counts of this clonotype. The chain is built from TRBV11-2 and TRBJ2-7, with D tentatively TRBD2 (6 bases). CDR1 is SGHAT, CDR2 FQNNGV, per germline. The CDR3 runs to 15 residues. Deletions cut 7 bases from V and 2 bases from J, with 18 bases between. CDR3 nucleotide sequence: TGTGCCAGCACCCCTCAGTGGGGGGAGGCCTACGAGCAGTACTTC. Its translation is CASTPQWGEAYEQYF.

This clonotype appeared a few times. V usage is TRBV5-4 and J usage is TRBJ2-7; TRBD2 matches at 9 bases. Germline lookup yields CDR1 SGHNT and CDR2 YYREEE (reference sequence). The ends lost 0 bases at V and 0 bases at J; junction bases unmatched: 4. This CDR3 comprises 16 residues. The CDR3: CASSLGSGRFSYEQYF. DNA for the CDR3: TGTGCCAGCAGCTTGGGGAGCGGGAGGTTCTCCTACGAGCAGTACTTC.

The chain has TRBV12-3 or TRBV12-4 and TRBJ1-2; TRBD1 is a possible D gene (5 bases). The CDR3 sequence is 12 residues long. With 3 bases removed from V and 6 bases from J, the gap between germline ends came to 8 bases. The CDR3, as DNA: TGTGCCAGCAGTTTCATAGGGGATGGCTACACCTTC. Amino acids: CASSFIGDGYTF.

This chain links TRBV19 with TRBJ2-5; D perhaps matches TRBD1 (5 bases). CDR1 is LNHDA, CDR2 SQIVND, per germline (reference sequence). This CDR3 is built from 14 residues. Trimming removed 2 bases from V and 4 bases from J, with 11 bases in between. This CDR3 is CASSIYQGGETQYF. The CDR3 nucleotides are TGTGCCAGTAGTATATACCAGGGTGGAGAGACCCAGTACTTC.

The chain combines TRBV7-2 with TRBJ1-4; D uncertain. The germline gives CDR1 SGHTA, CDR2 FQGNSA. The CDR3 is made up of 16 amino acids. Trimming removed 1 base at V and 4 bases at J, with 13 bases between. The CDR3 region is CASSLGVGLLNEKLFF. The CDR3 nucleotides are TGTGCCAGCAGCTTAGGTGTCGGACTCCTTAATGAAAAACTGTTTTTT.

V and J are TRBV29-1 and TRBJ1-3, with 8 bases that match TRBD1. The length of the CDR3 is 15 residues. The ends lost 0 bases at V and 1 base at J; junction bases unmatched: 2. In germline, CDR1 is SQVTM, CDR2 ANQGSEA. CDR3 amino acids: CSVEDWTGSGNTIYF. CDR3 coding DNA: TGCAGCGTTGAAGATTGGACAGGGTCTGGAAACACCATATATTTT.

This clonotype appeared many times. The rearrangement links TRBV28 to TRBJ2-1, with no clear D. The CDR3 runs 12 residues. Trimming left V 7 bases short and J 5 bases short, with 9 bases between. From germline, CDR1 is MDHEN and CDR2 SYDVKM. Here the CDR3 DNA reads TGTGCCAGCATTGGGTGGAACAATGAGCAGTTCTTC. Amino acid sequence: CASIGWNNEQFF. The full variable domain, in which reference TRBV28 and TRBJ2-1 provide the parts outside the CDR3, is DVKVTQSSRYLVKRTGEKVFLECVQDMDHENMFWYRQDPGLGLRLIYFSYDVKMKEKGDIPEGYSVSREKKERFSLILESASTNQTSMYLCASIGWNNEQFFGPGTRLTVL.

The table lists this clonotype with many counts. This chain links TRBV18 with TRBJ2-2; D is ambiguous. The CDR3 totals 12 residues. CDR1 and CDR2 (germline): KGHSH, LQKENI. The germline V and J ends were trimmed by 3 bases and 7 bases, with 6 bases remaining between them. CDR3 nucleotide sequence: TGTGCCAGCTCACCCGACCACGGGGAGCTGTTTTTT. Its protein is CASSPDHGELFF.

The genes are TRBV2 and TRBJ1-2; D is possibly TRBD1 (5 bases). Germline assignment: CDR1 SNHLY and CDR2 FYNNEI. Trimming took 8 bases from V and 4 from J, leaving 17 bases between them. The CDR3 runs to 14 residues. As DNA, the CDR3 is TGTGCCAGCTCGGAACAGGAGTCTGGCTATGGCTACACCTTC. It encodes CASSEQESGYGYTF.

This clonotype was picked up a small number of times. The V call is TRBV7-8, the J call TRBJ1-1; D is perhaps TRBD1 (5 bases). Germline V gene sequence: CDR1 SGHVS, CDR2 FQNEAQ. The CDR3 is made up of 12 amino acids. V shed 5 bases and J shed 10 bases, with 14 bases lying between them. CDR3 in DNA: TGTGCCAGCAGCCCCTCCAGGGCTGCAGCTTTCTTT. Amino acids: CASSPSRAAAFF.

The CDR3 reads CAISGGEGTLWDTQYF. The CDR3 DNA is TGTGCCATCAGTGGCGGTGAAGGGACGCTATGGGATACGCAGTATTTT. The rearrangement links TRBV10-3 to TRBJ2-3, with D perhaps being TRBD1 or TRBD2 (5 bases each). CDR3 length: 16 amino acids. The ends were cut back, 4 bases at V and 6 bases at J, with 20 bases in the middle. Germline-derived CDR1 and CDR2 are ENHRY and SYGVKD.

The J gene is TRBJ2-5, the V gene TRBV5-1; D is unclear. Germline V lookup: CDR1 SGHRS, CDR2 YFSETQ. The CDR3 consists of 13 residues. V lost 0 bases, J lost 5 bases, and 8 bases lay in between. The CDR3 DNA follows: TGCGCCAGCAGCTTGGACAGTAGGGAGACCCAGTACTTC. Translation gives CASSLDSRETQYF.

This clonotype was counted ten times or more. This rearrangement joins TRBV5-1 to TRBJ2-3; 8 nucleotides align to TRBD1. This CDR3 has 16 amino acids. Germline V gene sequence: CDR1 SGHRS, CDR2 YFSETQ. V lost 0 bases, J lost 0 bases, and 3 bases stayed unmatched. CDR3 nucleotides: TGCGCCAGCAGCTTGGGGGACAGGCCGAGCACAGATACGCAGTATTTT. It codes for CASSLGDRPSTDTQYF. The full variable domain, with the rest looked up from reference TRBV5-1 and TRBJ2-3, is KAGVTQTPRYLIKTRGQQVTLSCSPISGHRSVSWYQQTPGQGLQFLFEYFSETQRNKGNFPGRFSGRQFSNSRSEMNVSTLELGDSALYLCASSLGDRPSTDTQYFGPGTRLTVL.

This clonotype has just a few counts. The chain combines TRBV18 with TRBJ2-3; TRBD2 matches 14 bases. This CDR3 region has 18 residues. V lost 4 bases to trimming and J lost 6 bases; unmatched junction nucleotides: 12. From germline, CDR1 is KGHSH and CDR2 LQKENI. CDR3 protein: CASSRTSGRIPSVDTQYF. The DNA of the CDR3 is TGTGCCAGCTCACGGACTAGCGGGAGGATCCCATCGGTCGATACGCAGTATTTT. Variable domain in full (rest from reference TRBV18 and TRBJ2-3): NAGVMQNPRHLVRRRGQEARLRCSPMKGHSHVYWYRQLPEEGLKFMVYLQKENIIDESGMPKERFSAEFPKEGPSILRIQQVVRGDSAAYFCASSRTSGRIPSVDTQYFGPGTRLTVL.

This clonotype appeared once. The CDR3 loop is CASSHPGLAGVDTQYF. In DNA, the CDR3 is TGTGCCAGCAGCCATCCGGGACTAGCGGGAGTAGATACGCAGTATTTT. This chain connects TRBV7-2 to TRBJ2-3, with TRBD2 matching over 14 bases. V dropped 5 bases and J dropped 5; count of bases not matched to a gene: 6. The CDR3 length is 16 residues. CDR1 is SGHTA and CDR2 is FQGNSA in the germline V gene.

The count of this clonotype is one. CDR3: CASSYHKPRGETQYF. The DNA of the CDR3 is TGTGCCAGCAGCTATCACAAACCGCGGGGAGAGACCCAGTACTTC. The chain has TRBV6-5 and TRBJ2-5; D is possibly TRBD2 (6 bases). This CDR3 contains 15 residues. Germline V CDR1 and CDR2: MNHEY, SVGAGI. V was pared by 6 bases and J by 4 bases, with 18 bases between.

This clonotype appeared many times. The gene calls are TRBV11-2 and TRBJ2-1; 11 nucleotides align to TRBD2. The CDR3 covers 15 residues. With 7 bases clipped from V and 4 bases from J, the junction kept 6 bases outside the gene matches. The V gene's germline CDR1 is SGHAT and CDR2 FQNNGV. The CDR3 nucleotides are TGTGCCAGCACCAAAAGACTAGCGGGATACAATGAGCAGTTCTTC. It codes for CASTKRLAGYNEQFF.

This clonotype was seen only a few times. The CDR3 spells CASSRAAGGTDTQYF. The CDR3 DNA follows: TGCGCCAGCAGCCGGGCGGCGGGAGGGACAGATACGCAGTATTTT. The rearrangement links TRBV4-3 to TRBJ2-3; 9 nucleotides align to TRBD2. The CDR3 covers 15 residues. V lost 4 bases and J lost 3; bases outside the gene matches: 5. Per the germline V gene, CDR1 is LGHNA and CDR2 is YSLEER.

This clonotype was counted at least ten times. The V gene is TRBV12-3 or TRBV12-4, the J gene TRBJ2-1, with 9 bases identical to TRBD2. Trimming at V came to 7 bases and at J to 6 bases, leaving 10 bases not matched to a gene. CDR3 length: 15 residues. For the CDR3, the DNA is TGTGCCAGCACCTTGGGACTAGCTCGGGGCAATGAGCAGTTCTTC. Translated, it gives CASTLGLARGNEQFF.

The chain couples TRBV4-2 to TRBJ2-1; TRBD2 aligns across 9 bases. The V gene end was trimmed by 1 base and the J gene end by 6 bases; junction bases not matched to a gene: 4. This CDR3 comprises 15 residues. From germline, CDR1 is LGHNA and CDR2 YNFKEQ. Here the CDR3 DNA reads TGTGCCAGCAGCCAAGGACTAGCGGAGATCAATGAGCAGTTCTTC. Protein sequence: CASSQGLAEINEQFF.

This clonotype was counted ten times or more. V gene TRBV3-1 combines with J gene TRBJ2-5; D is unclear. The length of the CDR3 is 15 residues. Trimming removed 2 bases from V and 0 bases from J, with 10 bases in between. Germline V CDR1 and CDR2: LGHDT, YNNKEL (reference sequence). The CDR3 spells CASSQWGAYQETQYF. Written as DNA, the CDR3 is TGTGCCAGCAGCCAATGGGGTGCGTACCAAGAGACCCAGTACTTC.